This is a list of T cell receptor beta chains from one sample in a study of cytomegalovirus exposure and HLA in healthy donors. Only in-frame clones appear in the TCRdb table, and some are missing; sequencing was by immunoSEQ multiplex PCR. The data contain 150,000 or so clones, less than 90% of them singletons. The sample comprised PBMCs. The receptors come from a woman in her fifties or sixties in good health and CMV-seropositive. The CDR3 runs from the conserved cysteine through the conserved F or W. Each record gives: V gene, J gene, clone size, D gene, CDR3 DNA, CDR3 protein. A D gene is named only where the DNA matches it firmly. Only part of the rows carry a size: once, few, many, or a class if the clone is expanded.

V: TRBV7-3
J: TRBJ2-3
size: NA
D: TRBD2
DNA: TGTGCCAGCAGTCAGACTAGCGGGAGCACAGATACGCAGTATTTT
CDR3: CASSQTSGSTDTQYF

V: TRBV7-9
J: TRBJ2-3
size: NA
D: NA
DNA: TGTGCCAGCAGCCCAATCAGCACAGATACGCAGTATTTT
CDR3: CASSPISTDTQYF

V: TRBV9
J: TRBJ2-3
size: NA
D: TRBD2
DNA: TGTGCCAGCAGCGAAGCGGGACGAGATACGCAGTATTTT
CDR3: CASSEAGRDTQYF

V: TRBV28
J: TRBJ2-2
size: many
D: TRBD2
DNA: TGTGCCAGCCTTTCGGGAGGAAACACCGGGGAGCTGTTTTTT
CDR3: CASLSGGNTGELFF

V: TRBV6-1
J: TRBJ2-2
size: once
D: NA
DNA: TGTGCCAGCAGCCAGGGGACATCCTATTTCGGGGAGCTGTTTTTT
CDR3: CASSQGTSYFGELFF

V: TRBV4-2
J: TRBJ2-7
size: NA
D: TRBD2
DNA: TGTGCCAGCAGCCAAGGGACTAGCGGGGGGACCTCCTACGAGCAGTACTTC
CDR3: CASSQGTSGGTSYEQYF

V: TRBV5-8
J: TRBJ2-1
size: NA
D: TRBD2
DNA: TGTGCCAGCAGCTTCCTAGCGGGGGGCGCCTACAATGAGCAGTTCTTC
CDR3: CASSFLAGGAYNEQFF

V: TRBV5-3
J: TRBJ2-2
size: NA
D: NA
DNA: TGTGCCAGAAGCGTAGGGACAAGGAACACCGGGGAGCTGTTTTTT
CDR3: CARSVGTRNTGELFF

V: TRBV6-5
J: TRBJ1-5
size: NA
D: TRBD1
DNA: TGTGCCAGCAGAACAGGGGGTGGACATCAGCCCCAGCATTTT
CDR3: CASRTGGGHQPQHF

V: TRBV30
J: TRBJ2-7
size: NA
D: TRBD2
DNA: TGTGCCTGGGGGGGAGGGTACCCTACCTACGAGCAGTACTTC
CDR3: CAWGGGYPTYEQYF

V: TRBV4-2
J: TRBJ1-1
size: NA
D: NA
DNA: TGTGCCAGCAGCCAAGGAAGGAGCACTGAAGCTTTCTTT
CDR3: CASSQGRSTEAFF

V: TRBV10-3
J: TRBJ2-4
size: NA
D: NA
DNA: TGTGCCATCAGTGAGTCCGGGACAACTTCCAAAAACATTCAGTACTTC
CDR3: CAISESGTTSKNIQYF

V: TRBV10-3
J: TRBJ1-2
size: NA
D: TRBD1
DNA: TGTGCCATCAGTGAGCAGGGTGACAGGGCATATGGCTACACCTTC
CDR3: CAISEQGDRAYGYTF

V: TRBV13
J: TRBJ2-4
size: NA
D: TRBD2
DNA: TGTGCCAGCAGCGCCGGACTAGCGGGAGGGGTAGACATTCAGTACTTC
CDR3: CASSAGLAGGVDIQYF

V: TRBV19
J: TRBJ1-2
size: NA
D: TRBD1
DNA: TGTGCCACTCAAGAACCCAGGGGGGACTCGGGAGGCTACACCTTC
CDR3: CATQEPRGDSGGYTF

V: TRBV30
J: TRBJ1-5
size: NA
D: NA
DNA: TGTGCCTGGAGGGCCGCAATCGGGCAGCCCCAGCATTTT
CDR3: CAWRAAIGQPQHF

V: TRBV7-2
J: TRBJ2-1
size: few
D: TRBD2
DNA: TGTGCCAGCAGCTCACAACTAGCGGGACGGGAGCAGTTCTTC
CDR3: CASSSQLAGREQFF

V: TRBV6-5
J: TRBJ2-2
size: NA
D: NA
DNA: TGTGCCAGCAGTTACTCACAGGTGACCCTCACCGGGGAGCTGTTTTTT
CDR3: CASSYSQVTLTGELFF

V: TRBV7-8
J: TRBJ2-1
size: NA
D: TRBD2
DNA: TGTGCCAGCAGCTCAGCGGGAGGGCCTCCCGGGGAGCAGTTCTTC
CDR3: CASSSAGGPPGEQFF

V: TRBV21-1
J: TRBJ2-5
size: NA
D: NA
DNA: TGTGCCAGCAGCAGCAAGCAGGGGGCAGAGACCCAGTACTTC
CDR3: CASSSKQGAETQYF

V: TRBV19
J: TRBJ2-5
size: NA
D: TRBD1
DNA: TGTGCCAGTAGTAGTACGGCAGGGGGCAATCGGGAGACCCAGTACTTC
CDR3: CASSSTAGGNRETQYF

V: TRBV7-2
J: TRBJ2-3
size: NA
D: TRBD1
DNA: TGTGCCAGCAGCTTGAACCGTCAGGGGGACGGGACAGATACGCAGTATTTT
CDR3: CASSLNRQGDGTDTQYF

V: TRBV6-1
J: TRBJ2-1
size: once
D: TRBD2
DNA: TGTGCCAGCATGAGGCTAGCGGAGGTATACAATGAGCAGTTCTTC
CDR3: CASMRLAEVYNEQFF

V: TRBV7-2
J: TRBJ2-7
size: once
D: TRBD1
DNA: TGTGCCAGCAGCACCGGGACAGGCCCCTACGAGCAGTACTTC
CDR3: CASSTGTGPYEQYF

V: TRBV29-1
J: TRBJ2-1
size: few
D: TRBD2
DNA: TGCAGCGTCCGGGGACTAGCGGGGAACTACAATGAGCAGTTCTTC
CDR3: CSVRGLAGNYNEQFF

V: TRBV6-5
J: TRBJ2-1
size: NA
D: NA
DNA: TGTGCCAGCAGGTTCGCGGGACGGAATCAAAATGAGCAGTTCTTC
CDR3: CASRFAGRNQNEQFF

V: TRBV12-5
J: TRBJ2-7
size: NA
D: NA
DNA: TGTGCTAGTGGTTTGGTAGCGAGGGGGTACGAGCAGTACTTC
CDR3: CASGLVARGYEQYF

V: TRBV5-4
J: TRBJ2-1
size: NA
D: NA
DNA: TGTGCCAGCAGCCAAATTAGCGGCGGTGAGCAGTTCTTC
CDR3: CASSQISGGEQFF

V: TRBV6-5
J: TRBJ1-1
size: NA
D: NA
DNA: TGTGCCAGCAGTCCGTCAAAACTAAGCACTGAAGCTTTCTTT
CDR3: CASSPSKLSTEAFF

V: TRBV11-2
J: TRBJ2-2
size: NA
D: TRBD2
DNA: TGTGCCAGCAGCTTTGGGGGGGTTACCGGGGAGCTGTTTTTT
CDR3: CASSFGGVTGELFF

V: TRBV7-9
J: TRBJ1-1
size: NA
D: NA
DNA: TGTTCCAGCAGCTTGCTGACAGGGAACACTGAAGCTTTCTTT
CDR3: CSSSLLTGNTEAFF

V: TRBV28
J: TRBJ2-7
size: NA
D: TRBD1
DNA: TGTGCCAGCAGGGGACAGGGGCGATACGAGCAGTACTTC
CDR3: CASRGQGRYEQYF

V: TRBV4-1
J: TRBJ2-3
size: NA
D: NA
DNA: TGCGCCAGCAGCCCGCCCCTAACGGGGGTGAGCACAGATACGCAGTATTTT
CDR3: CASSPPLTGVSTDTQYF

V: TRBV7-9
J: TRBJ2-3
size: NA
D: TRBD2
DNA: TGTGCCAGCAGCTTAGCGGCTAGCGGGGCCACAGATACGCAGTATTTT
CDR3: CASSLAASGATDTQYF

V: TRBV5-8
J: TRBJ2-7
size: NA
D: NA
DNA: TGTGCCAGCAGCCCCCGGGACACATTCTCCTACGAGCAGTACTTC
CDR3: CASSPRDTFSYEQYF

V: TRBV5-8
J: TRBJ1-3
size: once
D: NA
DNA: TGTGCCAGCAGCTTCTCGGACACCTCAGAGGGAAACACCATATATTTT
CDR3: CASSFSDTSEGNTIYF

V: TRBV4-3
J: TRBJ2-7
size: NA
D: TRBD2
DNA: TGCGCCAGCAGCCAAGTCTTAGCGGGAGGGCCGCGTTACGAGCAGTACTTC
CDR3: CASSQVLAGGPRYEQYF

V: TRBV2
J: TRBJ2-6
size: NA
D: NA
DNA: TGTGCCAGCAGGCCATCTACTGGGGCCAACGTCCTGACTTTC
CDR3: CASRPSTGANVLTF

V: TRBV5-1
J: TRBJ2-7
size: NA
D: TRBD2
DNA: TGCGCCAGCAGCTTGGAGGGGCTTACTAGCGGAGGGGGGTCCTACGAGCAGTACTTC
CDR3: CASSLEGLTSGGGSYEQYF

V: TRBV18
J: TRBJ2-2
size: NA
D: NA
DNA: TGTGCCAGCTCACCAGCATCCAAGCTCACCGGGGAGCTGTTTTTT
CDR3: CASSPASKLTGELFF

V: TRBV11-2
J: TRBJ2-7
size: NA
D: NA
DNA: TGTGCCAGCAGCTTAGGGCTTAACGAGCAGTACTTC
CDR3: CASSLGLNEQYF

V: TRBV10-3
J: TRBJ1-2
size: NA
D: NA
DNA: TGTGCCATCAGCCCAGGGATTAACTATGGCTACACCTTC
CDR3: CAISPGINYGYTF

V: TRBV19
J: TRBJ1-1
size: once
D: NA
DNA: TGTGCCAGTAGTGGTGACAGGCCGCCCGTTGAAGCTTTCTTT
CDR3: CASSGDRPPVEAFF

V: TRBV7-8
J: TRBJ2-3
size: NA
D: NA
DNA: TGTGCCAGCAGCTTCGTAGCTAGCCCCACAGATACGCAGTATTTT
CDR3: CASSFVASPTDTQYF

V: TRBV19
J: TRBJ2-3
size: NA
D: TRBD2
DNA: TGTGCCAGTACCCCAGCGGGGGGTCCCCATAGCACAGATACGCAGTATTTT
CDR3: CASTPAGGPHSTDTQYF

V: TRBV30
J: TRBJ2-7
size: NA
D: TRBD2
DNA: TGTGCCTGGAGGGGGACTAGTAGACCTCGGCAGTACTTC
CDR3: CAWRGTSRPRQYF

V: TRBV7-2
J: TRBJ2-2
size: once
D: TRBD2
DNA: TGTGCCAGCAGCTTAGCGGGCCTAGCGGCTAACACCGGGGAGCTGTTTTTT
CDR3: CASSLAGLAANTGELFF

V: TRBV19
J: TRBJ2-5
size: NA
D: NA
DNA: TGTGCCAGTAGTATGCGGGACAGTCACCCTGTCGCAGAGACCCAGTACTTC
CDR3: CASSMRDSHPVAETQYF

V: TRBV2
J: TRBJ1-6
size: NA
D: NA
DNA: TGTGCCAGCATAGGGGGAAAGAGCTCCTATAATTCACCCCTCCACTTT
CDR3: CASIGGKSSYNSPLHF

V: TRBV18
J: TRBJ2-7
size: NA
D: NA
DNA: TGTGCCAGCTCGAGAAACGACGAGCAGTACTTC
CDR3: CASSRNDEQYF

V: TRBV7-9
J: TRBJ1-1
size: NA
D: NA
DNA: TGTTCCAGCAGCTTATTCCAGGGGGAAGCTTTCTTT
CDR3: CSSSLFQGEAFF

V: TRBV5-1
J: TRBJ2-1
size: NA
D: TRBD1
DNA: TGCGCCAGCAGCCAGCAGGGGACAGGGCAGTTCTTC
CDR3: CASSQQGTGQFF

V: TRBV19
J: TRBJ2-3
size: NA
D: TRBD2
DNA: TGTGCCAGTAGTCGGGGTCTAGCGGGAGATGGCACAGATACGCAGTATTTT
CDR3: CASSRGLAGDGTDTQYF

V: TRBV4-2
J: TRBJ2-2
size: once
D: NA
DNA: TGTGCCAGCAGCCAAGATGGCCAGAACACCGGGGAGCTGTTTTTT
CDR3: CASSQDGQNTGELFF

V: TRBV5-1
J: TRBJ2-2
size: few
D: TRBD2
DNA: TGCGCCAGCAGCTTGAGCGGGAGGGCCCCCACCGGGGAGCTGTTTTTT
CDR3: CASSLSGRAPTGELFF

V: TRBV9
J: TRBJ2-5
size: few
D: NA
DNA: TGTGCCAGCAGCGTAGGAAGGCAGGGGGAGACCCAGTACTTC
CDR3: CASSVGRQGETQYF

V: TRBV5-1
J: TRBJ2-3
size: NA
D: NA
DNA: TGCGCCAGCAGCTTGTTAGTAGCGCTAACAGATACGCAGTATTTT
CDR3: CASSLLVALTDTQYF